The rows below give T cell receptor beta chains drawn from one sample of a study of CD8 T cells in Susac syndrome. TCRdb ran MiXCR on the immunoSEQ multiplex PCR reads and lists one entry per CDR3 protein. The sample contains fewer than 150,000 distinct CDR3 sequences, 90% to 95% of which appear only once. The material sequenced was CD4+ T cells from PBMCs. Receptor source: a human donor in good health. CDR3s include the opening cysteine and the closing phenylalanine or tryptophan. D genes are given only for firm matches. The size of a clone is reported for some rows only, either as once, few or many, or as a class for expanded clones.

d_gene	v_gene	abundance	j_gene	CDR3aa	CDR3nt
TRBD1	TRBV23-1	.	TRBJ2-7	CASNQGAHYEQYF	TGCGCCAGCAATCAGGGGGCGCACTACGAGCAGTACTTC
.	TRBV28	.	TRBJ1-5	CASSLSLFGPNNQPQHF	TGTGCCAGCAGTTTATCCCTATTTGGACCCAATAATCAGCCCCAGCATTTT
.	TRBV5-6	.	TRBJ2-1	CASSLVGSGNNEQFF	TGTGCCAGCAGCTTGGTAGGTAGCGGTAACAATGAGCAGTTCTTC
.	TRBV7-6	.	TRBJ1-5	CASSSSSVGQPQHF	TGTGCCAGCAGCTCCTCCTCTGTCGGTCAGCCCCAGCATTTT
.	TRBV23-1	.	TRBJ1-5	CAPAVGTDSNQPQHF	TGCGCGCCAGCAGTCGGCACGGATAGCAATCAGCCCCAGCATTTT
.	TRBV29-1	.	TRBJ1-1	CSVKSGTEAFF	TGCAGCGTCAAATCCGGGACTGAAGCTTTCTTT
.	TRBV30	once	TRBJ2-7	CAWDRNYEQYF	TGTGCCTGGGACAGGAATTACGAGCAGTACTTC
.	TRBV29-1	.	TRBJ1-1	CSVADGNTEAFF	TGCAGCGTTGCCGACGGGAACACTGAAGCTTTCTTT
.	TRBV29-1	.	TRBJ2-1	CSVTPGRHNEQFF	TGCAGCGTAACTCCGGGACGTCACAATGAGCAGTTCTTC
TRBD1	TRBV3-1	.	TRBJ1-1	CASSHLTGGTEAFF	TGTGCCAGCAGCCACCTGACAGGGGGCACTGAAGCTTTCTTT
TRBD1	TRBV2	.	TRBJ2-1	CASSEIRGSYNEQFF	TGTGCCAGCAGTGAAATCAGGGGGTCCTACAATGAGCAGTTCTTC
TRBD2	TRBV7-9	.	TRBJ2-7	CASSAVGGESSYEQYF	TGTGCCAGCAGCGCCGTGGGGGGGGAGAGCTCCTACGAGCAGTACTTC
.	TRBV12-3/TRBV12-4	.	TRBJ1-5	CASSFSDWQPQHF	TGTGCCAGCAGTTTTAGTGACTGGCAGCCCCAGCATTTT
.	TRBV15	once	TRBJ2-1	CATSSPGGSTYNEQFF	TGTGCCACCAGCAGTCCTGGGGGGAGTACCTACAATGAGCAGTTCTTC
TRBD2	TRBV6-6	once	TRBJ2-7	CASSSSGTSAYEQYF	TGTGCCAGCAGTTCGTCCGGGACTAGCGCCTACGAGCAGTACTTC
TRBD2	TRBV2	.	TRBJ2-2	CASSLSSGRGTGELFF	TGTGCCAGCAGTTTATCTAGCGGGAGAGGGACCGGGGAGCTGTTTTTT
.	TRBV5-1	.	TRBJ1-5	CASSLVAGKGQPQHF	TGCGCCAGCAGCTTGGTCGCAGGCAAGGGTCAGCCCCAGCATTTT
TRBD1	TRBV28	.	TRBJ2-7	CASSKPGQGAYEQYF	TGTGCCAGCAGCAAACCGGGACAGGGAGCCTACGAGCAGTACTTC
TRBD2	TRBV3-1	.	TRBJ2-1	CASSYAGGPRNEQFF	TGTGCCAGCAGTTATGCGGGAGGGCCGAGGAATGAGCAGTTCTTC
TRBD2	TRBV12-3/TRBV12-4	.	TRBJ2-1	CASRTSWGNEQFF	TGTGCCAGCAGGACTAGCTGGGGTAATGAGCAGTTCTTC
.	TRBV18	.	TRBJ2-1	CASSRLRDPGPYNEQFF	TGTGCCAGCTCACGACTCCGGGACCCCGGCCCCTACAATGAGCAGTTCTTC
TRBD2	TRBV3-1	.	TRBJ2-2	CASSLAGTNTGELFF	TGTGCCAGCAGCTTAGCGGGGACGAACACCGGGGAGCTGTTTTTT
TRBD1	TRBV12-3/TRBV12-4	.	TRBJ2-7	CASSPRQGVSYEQYF	TGTGCCAGCAGTCCCCGTCAGGGGGTCTCTTACGAGCAGTACTTC
TRBD2	TRBV7-2	.	TRBJ2-1	CASSFLAGDNEQFF	TGTGCCAGCAGCTTTCTAGCGGGAGACAATGAGCAGTTCTTC